A single sample is the source of the 29 T cell receptor beta chains below, sequenced in a study of T-cell reconstitution after alpha-beta-depleted transplantation in children. Researchers prepared the TCRbeta library using unique molecular identifiers, the study reports. MiXCR, applied by TCRdb to the PCR reads, yields one record per CDR3 protein. This sample has hundreds of thousands of distinct CDR3 sequences, with less than 15% found just once. This material consisted of PBMCs, taken before TCRalphabeta/CD19-depleted stem cell transplant. These receptors were taken from a girl aged 2-10 years with congenital amegakaryocytic thrombocytopenia, due to receive a stem cell transplant.

The chain carries TRBV28 and TRBJ1-1; no clear D. The V gene lost 2 bases and the J gene lost 7 bases, with 17 bases spanning the gap. The CDR3 spans 15 residues. Per germline, CDR1 MDHEN and CDR2 SYDVKM. CDR3 coding DNA: TGTGCCAGCAGTTTACCCCACGGACTAGATGATGAAGCTTTCTTT. Its translation: CASSLPHGLDDEAFF.

This clonotype was seen a handful of times. V is TRBV6-5 and J is TRBJ1-3; tentatively, D is TRBD1 (5 bases). The ends were cut back, 2 bases at V and 0 bases at J, with 20 bases in the middle. Germline V lookup: CDR1 MNHEY, CDR2 SVGAGI. The CDR3 is made up of 19 amino acids. The CDR3: CASSYPTYRQPDSGNTIYF. As DNA, the CDR3 is TGTGCCAGCAGTTACCCGACCTACCGACAGCCCGACTCTGGAAACACCATATATTTT.

This clonotype showed up just a few times. The rearrangement uses TRBV7-2 and TRBJ2-1; TRBD2 matches at 13 bases. This CDR3 region has 15 residues. Germline V lookup: CDR1 SGHTA, CDR2 FQGNSA. V lost 4 bases to trimming and J lost 7 bases; unmatched junction nucleotides: 4. CDR3 amino acids: CASSWGLAGPNEQFF. In nucleotides, the CDR3 is TGTGCCAGCAGCTGGGGACTAGCGGGACCAAATGAGCAGTTCTTC.

This clonotype was observed at least ten times. The chain uses TRBV20-1 and TRBJ1-6, with 8 nucleotides matching TRBD1. V shed 3 bases, J shed 10 bases, and the junction held 5 bases outside the gene matches. Per the germline V gene, CDR1 is DFQATT and CDR2 is SNEGSKA (reference sequence). CDR3 length equals 13 residues. CDR3: CSASARGQSPLHF. The CDR3 nucleotides read TGCAGTGCTAGTGCCAGGGGGCAATCACCCCTCCACTTT.

This clonotype came up many times. The chain joins TRBV5-1 to TRBJ2-7, with 11 nucleotides matching TRBD2. V gave up 0 bases and J gave up 3 bases; unmatched junction bases: 2. The CDR3 sequence is 15 residues long. Germline V lookup: CDR1 SGHRS, CDR2 YFSETQ. This CDR3 reads CASSLVTSGSYEQYF. The CDR3 DNA reads TGCGCCAGCAGCTTGGTAACTAGCGGGAGCTACGAGCAGTACTTC.

The rearrangement uses TRBV20-1 and TRBJ2-1; TRBD1 might be the D (5 bases). Germline V lookup: CDR1 DFQATT, CDR2 SNEGSKA (reference sequence). CDR3 length: 13 amino acids. V was clipped by 5 bases and J by 7 bases, with 15 bases between them. CDR3 coding DNA: TGCAGTGCTCATGCCCCAGGGCCAAATGAGCAGTTCTTC. It specifies CSAHAPGPNEQFF.

This clonotype was counted ten times or more. The genes are TRBV3-1 and TRBJ1-2; the match to TRBD1 covers 8 bases. Germline lookup yields CDR1 LGHDT and CDR2 YNNKEL (reference sequence). V gave up 1 base and J gave up 4 bases; unmatched junction bases: 2. The length of the CDR3 is 14 residues. CDR3 nucleotides: TGTGCCAGCAGCCAAGGCCAGGGGGCCTATGGCTACACCTTC. Translating gives CASSQGQGAYGYTF.

V usage is TRBV20-1 and J usage is TRBJ2-2; the match to TRBD2 covers 9 bases. This CDR3 has 16 residues. Germline V gene lookup returns CDR1 DFQATT and CDR2 SNEGSKA (reference sequence). Trimming at V came to 0 bases and at J to 2 bases, leaving 4 bases not matched to a gene. The CDR3 nucleotides read TGCAGTGCTAGAGATATACTAGCGGGTAACACCGGGGAGCTGTTTTTT. As protein: CSARDILAGNTGELFF.

Note on this clonotype: This sequence may be a read error, since a much larger clone differs from it by one base. The V gene is TRBV7-9, the J gene TRBJ1-1; D ambiguous. Germline-derived CDR1 and CDR2 are SEHNR and FQNEAQ (reference sequence). The CDR3 covers 16 residues. Trimming cost V 7 bases and J 6 bases, with 24 bases left between them. CDR3 in amino acids: CASIPLKSDLRPEAFF. CDR3 nucleotide sequence: TGTGCCAGCATTCCCCTAAAGTCGGATTTAAGGCCTGAAGCTTTCTTT. The variable domain in full, completed from reference TRBV7-9 and TRBJ1-1, reads DTGVSQNPRHKITKRGQNVTFRCDPISEHNRLYWYRQTLGQGPEFLTYFQNEAQLEKSRLLSDRFSAERPKGSFSTLEIQRTEQGDSAMYLCASIPLKSDLRPEAFFGQGTRLTVV.

This clonotype was detected ten times or more. This chain joins TRBV10-2 and TRBJ1-5; no reliable D call. The V gene's germline CDR1 is WSHSY and CDR2 SAAADI. Trimming pared 0 bases from V and 4 bases from J, leaving 7 bases between. The CDR3 runs 14 residues. DNA of the CDR3: TGCGCCAGCAGTGAGTCTGGGAGAAATCAGCCCCAGCATTTT. Translation: CASSESGRNQPQHF.

This clonotype was counted only a few times. The chain combines TRBV29-1 with TRBJ2-5; D may be TRBD2 (7 bases). Per germline, CDR1 SQVTM and CDR2 ANQGSEA. V was trimmed by 6 bases and J by 4 bases, leaving 21 bases between them. CDR3 length equals 15 residues. The CDR3 loop is CSVGKAGHGRETQYF. CDR3 sequence (DNA): TGCAGCGTAGGGAAAGCGGGACATGGGAGAGAGACCCAGTACTTC.

This sequence joins TRBV5-1 and TRBJ2-3; 10 bases line up with TRBD2. Germline CDR1 SGHRS, CDR2 YFSETQ. The CDR3 covers 16 residues. With V trimmed by 0 bases and J by 5 bases, 6 bases remained unmatched. The CDR3 DNA reads TGCGCCAGCAGCTTGGAAGGGACTAGCGTGCAAGATACGCAGTATTTT. Protein product: CASSLEGTSVQDTQYF.

As concerns this clonotype: One junction end does not reproduce the germline sequence, and a read error may be involved. This rearrangement joins TRBV28 to TRBJ2-1; 13 nucleotides match TRBD2. The CDR3 loop spans 17 amino acids. In germline, CDR1 is MDHEN, CDR2 SYDVKM. CDR3 sequence: CAGSYRLAGGAYNEQFF. CDR3 sequence (DNA): TGTGCCGGCAGCTACCGACTAGCGGGAGGTGCATACAATGAGCAGTTCTTC. Variable domain in full (rest from reference TRBV28 and TRBJ2-1): DVKVTQSSRYLVKRTGEKVFLECVQDMDHENMFWYRQDPGLGLRLIYFSYDVKMKEKGDIPEGYSVSREKKERFSLILESASTNQTSMYLCAGSYRLAGGAYNEQFFGPGTRLTVL.

This clonotype was seen a handful of times. This chain joins TRBV18 and TRBJ2-7; tentatively, D is TRBD1 (5 bases). V gave up 6 bases and J gave up 6 bases, with 24 bases separating them. Germline-derived CDR1 and CDR2 are KGHSH and LQKENI. The CDR3 has 16 amino acids. CDR3 loop: CASSQYVGAHLSEQYF. The CDR3 DNA reads as TGTGCCAGCTCTCAATACGTTGGGGCCCACCTAAGCGAGCAGTACTTC. Based on the CDR3 plus reference TRBV18 and TRBJ2-7, the full variable domain is NAGVMQNPRHLVRRRGQEARLRCSPMKGHSHVYWYRQLPEEGLKFMVYLQKENIIDESGMPKERFSAEFPKEGPSILRIQQVVRGDSAAYFCASSQYVGAHLSEQYFGPGTRLTVT.

The chain couples TRBV12-3 or TRBV12-4 to TRBJ2-2, with 7 bases fitting TRBD1. J gave up 4 bases and V 3 bases, and 11 bases lay outside the gene matches. This CDR3 spans 17 amino acids. The CDR3 coding sequence is TGTGCCAGCAGTTTCCCCCGCAGACAGGGAAGCACCGGGGAGCTGTTTTTT. Translation gives CASSFPRRQGSTGELFF.

V usage is TRBV5-5 and J usage is TRBJ2-7; 14 bases are shared with TRBD2. The CDR3 loop spans 18 amino acids. The ends lost 3 bases at V and 2 bases at J; junction bases unmatched: 10. The germline V gene encodes CDR1 SGHKS and CDR2 YYEKEE (reference sequence). CDR3 in amino acids: CASSYTGTSGSFAYEQYF. The CDR3, as DNA: TGTGCCAGCAGCTACACCGGGACTAGCGGGAGTTTCGCCTACGAGCAGTACTTC.

J is TRBJ2-7 and V is TRBV5-1, with 12 bases that match TRBD2. V lost 4 bases, J lost 0 bases, and 11 bases stayed unmatched. CDR1 SGHRS and CDR2 YFSETQ come from the germline V gene. The CDR3 length is 18 residues. Here the CDR3 DNA reads TGCGCCAGCAGCCCGAGACTAGCGGGAGAGGGGATCTCCTACGAGCAGTACTTC. Its protein is CASSPRLAGEGISYEQYF. The whole variable domain, remainder taken from reference TRBV5-1 and TRBJ2-7, is KAGVTQTPRYLIKTRGQQVTLSCSPISGHRSVSWYQQTPGQGLQFLFEYFSETQRNKGNFPGRFSGRQFSNSRSEMNVSTLELGDSALYLCASSPRLAGEGISYEQYFGPGTRLTVT.

In its sample, this clonotype was seen a few times. This sequence joins TRBV7-3 and TRBJ2-1; tentative D call: TRBD2 (6 bases). Germline lookup yields CDR1 SGHTA and CDR2 FQGTGA. This CDR3 comprises 14 residues. V dropped 5 bases and J dropped 3 bases, with 11 bases sitting between them. The CDR3 nucleotides are TGTGCCAGCAGCCCCAGCGGGTTCTACAATGAGCAGTTCTTC. It specifies CASSPSGFYNEQFF.

The table lists this clonotype with a few counts. The chain joins TRBV10-3 to TRBJ2-7, with D unclear. Trimming removed 2 bases from V and 1 base from J, with 9 bases in between. The germline V gene encodes CDR1 ENHRY and CDR2 SYGVKD. The CDR3 sequence is 14 residues long. The CDR3 sequence: CAISEVETSYEQYF. The CDR3, as DNA: TGTGCCATCAGTGAGGTGGAGACTTCCTACGAGCAGTACTTC.

This clonotype was observed many times. This rearrangement joins TRBV20-1 to TRBJ2-7; a possible D gene is TRBD2 (6 bases). The V gene lost 2 bases and the J gene lost 2 bases, with 16 bases spanning the gap. CDR1 is DFQATT and CDR2 is SNEGSKA in the germline V gene (reference sequence). This CDR3 comprises 15 residues. The chain's CDR3 is CSARPLSGLTYEQYF. In nucleotides, the CDR3 is TGCAGTGCTAGACCACTGAGCGGGCTTACCTACGAGCAGTACTTC.

This clonotype was counted a few times. The rearrangement links TRBV9 to TRBJ2-1, with 8 bases matching TRBD2. CDR1 is SGDLS and CDR2 is YYNGEE in the germline V gene. CDR3 length: 15 amino acids. V lost 0 bases, J lost 4 bases, and 3 bases stayed unmatched. The CDR3 DNA sequence: TGTGCCAGCAGCGTAGCCGGGACTAGTTACAATGAGCAGTTCTTC. Translated: CASSVAGTSYNEQFF.

There are a few counts of this clonotype. The chain employs TRBV10-3 and TRBJ2-7; TRBD1 matches at 7 bases. Trimming at V came to 9 bases and at J to 2 bases, leaving 7 bases not matched to a gene. There are 13 residues in the CDR3. CDR1 is ENHRY and CDR2 is SYGVKD in the germline V gene. For the CDR3, the DNA is TGTGCCATTAGGACAGGCGAACCCTACGAGCAGTACTTC. Its protein is CAIRTGEPYEQYF.

This clonotype has a count of ten or more. The chain employs TRBV7-6 and TRBJ2-2; 9 positions agree with TRBD2. This CDR3 contains 18 residues. CDR1 SGHVS and CDR2 FNYEAQ come from the germline V gene. Trimming at V came to 11 bases and at J to 1 base, leaving 17 bases not matched to a gene. The CDR3 bases are TGTGCCGTCCATATGGGAGGGGAGACTAGCGGGAACACCGGGGAGCTGTTTTTT. As protein: CAVHMGGETSGNTGELFF.

This chain uses TRBV15 with TRBJ2-1; 9 bases agree with TRBD2. Unmatched junction bases numbered 8, after V lost 1 base and J lost 1 base. Per the germline V gene, CDR1 is LNHNV and CDR2 is YYDKDF (reference sequence). The CDR3 spans 18 residues. The CDR3 nucleotides are TGTGCCACCAGCAGAGTTGGTTTAGCGGGAGATTCCTACAATGAGCAGTTCTTC. Translating it yields CATSRVGLAGDSYNEQFF.

This clonotype was counted at least ten times. CDR3 sequence (DNA): TGCAGTGGATTAGCCCTAGCGGGACCCTACAATGAGCAGTTCTTC. It is translated as CSGLALAGPYNEQFF. This rearrangement joins TRBV20-1 to TRBJ2-1; 9 nucleotides align to TRBD2. V was pared by 7 bases and J by 2 bases, with 9 bases of the junction left unmatched. The CDR3 spans 15 residues. Germline CDR1 and CDR2: DFQATT and SNEGSKA (reference sequence).

The chain has TRBV13 and TRBJ2-5; tentatively, D is TRBD2 (5 bases). This CDR3 is 15 amino acids long. Between the trimmed V and J ends, which lost 1 base and 5 bases, there was a span of 14 bases. Germline loops: CDR1 PRHDT, CDR2 FYEKMQ (reference sequence). Written as DNA, the CDR3 is TGTGCCAGCAGCTTAGATCTGGGAATAGCGGAGACCCAGTACTTC. This sequence encodes CASSLDLGIAETQYF.

This clonotype has at least ten counts. This chain joins TRBV20-1 and TRBJ2-5; 7 nucleotides align to TRBD2. Trimming at V came to 6 bases and at J to 2 bases, leaving 9 bases not matched to a gene. Germline CDR1 and CDR2: DFQATT and SNEGSKA (reference sequence). The CDR3 covers 14 residues. The CDR3 DNA is TGCAGTGCCCCCTGGGCGGGAGTTCAAGAGACCCAGTACTTC. It specifies CSAPWAGVQETQYF.

The rearrangement joins TRBV29-1 to TRBJ2-7; 9 positions match TRBD2. The CDR3 is 15 residues long. Germline lookup yields CDR1 SQVTM and CDR2 ANQGSEA. J gave up 3 bases and V 5 bases, and 11 bases lay outside the gene matches. CDR3 loop: CSVRDLSGSVYEQYF. Here the CDR3 DNA reads TGCAGCGTTAGAGACCTTAGCGGGAGTGTCTACGAGCAGTACTTC.

In its sample, this clonotype was seen a few times. This rearrangement joins TRBV28 to TRBJ1-2; TRBD1 matches 9 bases. Germline assignment: CDR1 MDHEN and CDR2 SYDVKM. J lost 3 bases, V lost 7 bases, and 9 bases had no gene match. This CDR3 is 15 amino acids long. The CDR3, as DNA: TGTGCCAGCACGATTTACAGGGGGCGCGACTATGGCTACACCTTC. Translation: CASTIYRGRDYGYTF.